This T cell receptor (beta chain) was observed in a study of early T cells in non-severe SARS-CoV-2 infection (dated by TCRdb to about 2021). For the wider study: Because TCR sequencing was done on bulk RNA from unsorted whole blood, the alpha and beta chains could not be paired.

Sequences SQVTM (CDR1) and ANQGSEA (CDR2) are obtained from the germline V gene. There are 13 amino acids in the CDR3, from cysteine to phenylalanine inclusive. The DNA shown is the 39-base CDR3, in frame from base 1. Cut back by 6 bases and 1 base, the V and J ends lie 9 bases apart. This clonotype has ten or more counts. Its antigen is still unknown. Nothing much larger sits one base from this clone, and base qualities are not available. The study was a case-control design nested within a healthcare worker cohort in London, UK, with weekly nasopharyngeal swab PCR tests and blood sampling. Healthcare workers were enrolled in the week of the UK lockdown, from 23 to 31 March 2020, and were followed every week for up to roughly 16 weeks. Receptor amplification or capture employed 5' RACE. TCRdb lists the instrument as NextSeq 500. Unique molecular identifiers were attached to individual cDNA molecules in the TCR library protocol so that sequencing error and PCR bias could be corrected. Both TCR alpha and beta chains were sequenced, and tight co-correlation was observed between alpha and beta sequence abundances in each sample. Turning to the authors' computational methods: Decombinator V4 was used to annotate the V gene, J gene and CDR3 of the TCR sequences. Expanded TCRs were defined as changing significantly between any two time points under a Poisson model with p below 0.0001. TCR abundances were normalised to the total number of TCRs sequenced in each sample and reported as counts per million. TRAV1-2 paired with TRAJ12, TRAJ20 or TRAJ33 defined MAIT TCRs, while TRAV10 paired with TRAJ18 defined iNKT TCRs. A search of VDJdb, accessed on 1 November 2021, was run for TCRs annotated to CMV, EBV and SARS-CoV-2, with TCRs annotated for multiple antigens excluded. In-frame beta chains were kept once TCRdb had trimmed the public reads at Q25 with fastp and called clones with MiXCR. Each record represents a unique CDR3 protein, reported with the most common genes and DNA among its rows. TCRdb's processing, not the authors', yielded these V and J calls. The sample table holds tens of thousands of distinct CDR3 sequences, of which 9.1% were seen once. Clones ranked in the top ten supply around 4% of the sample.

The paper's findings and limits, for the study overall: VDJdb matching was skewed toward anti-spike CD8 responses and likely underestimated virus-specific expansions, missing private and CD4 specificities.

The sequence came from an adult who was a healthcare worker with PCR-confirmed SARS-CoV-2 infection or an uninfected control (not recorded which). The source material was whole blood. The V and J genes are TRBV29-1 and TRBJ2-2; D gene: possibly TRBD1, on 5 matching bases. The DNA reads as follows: TGCAGCGTGAAACAGGTGAACACCGGGGAGCTGTTTTTT. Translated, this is CSVKQVNTGELFF.